One sample yielded the 25 T cell receptor beta chains listed below, sequenced in a study of blood T cell repertoires in COVID-19. This table comes from immunoSEQ multiplex PCR, and its TCRdb copy is limited to in-frame clones, with some not included. The sample contains around 340,000 clones, about 88% of which appear only once. The specimen was PBMCs or T cells enriched from blood (not recorded which). Receptor source: a woman in her thirties who had been exposed to COVID-19.

The chain uses TRBV30 and TRBJ2-5; a weak D match, TRBD1 (5 bases). V gave up 0 bases and J gave up 4 bases, with 18 bases separating them. The CDR3 runs 16 residues. The V gene's germline CDR1 is GTSNPN and CDR2 SVGIG (reference sequence). The CDR3 spells CAWSVLPQGIGETQYF. DNA for the CDR3: TGTGCCTGGAGTGTTCTACCGCAGGGAATTGGAGAGACCCAGTACTTC.

In DNA, the CDR3 is TGTGCCAGTAGTCGGTCGCAGGTGAGGAACACTGAAGCTTTCTTT. As protein: CASSRSQVRNTEAFF. The chain couples TRBV19 to TRBJ1-1; D uncertain. The V end lost 5 bases, the J end lost 1 base, and 14 bases lay between the germline ends. This CDR3 spans 15 amino acids. CDR1 and CDR2 from the germline V gene are LNHDA and SQIVND (reference sequence).

The genes are TRBV7-8 and TRBJ1-3; TRBD1 matches 7 bases. Germline values: CDR1 SGHVS, CDR2 FQNEAQ. V was clipped by 4 bases and J by 2 bases; unmatched bases: 2. The CDR3 totals 14 residues. The DNA for the CDR3 is TGTGCCAGCAGCTGGACAGGTGCTGGAAACACCATATATTTT. Translation gives CASSWTGAGNTIYF.

The V and J genes are TRBV13 and TRBJ2-3; 9 bases line up with TRBD2. CDR3 length equals 15 residues. Looked up from germline, CDR1 is PRHDT and CDR2 is FYEKMQ (reference sequence). V shed 3 bases and J 5 bases; nucleotides not matched to a gene: 6. CDR3 DNA sequence: TGTGCCAGCAGCTTTTTAGCGGGAGTAGTAGATACGCAGTATTTT. Amino acid sequence: CASSFLAGVVDTQYF. Variable domain in full (rest from reference TRBV13 and TRBJ2-3): AAGVIQSPRHLIKEKRETATLKCYPIPRHDTVYWYQQGPGQDPQFLISFYEKMQSDKGSIPDRFSAQQFSDYHSELNMSSLELGDSALYFCASSFLAGVVDTQYFGPGTRLTVL.

This clone has just one count. A read error may produce the germline difference seen at one junction end. This chain connects TRBV30 to TRBJ2-1, with 9 bases fitting TRBD2. Germline lookup yields CDR1 GTSNPN and CDR2 SVGIG (reference sequence). This CDR3 region has 14 residues. The CDR3 loop is CAWSVLDSGGPMLF. The CDR3 DNA is TGTGCCTGGAGTGTACTGGATAGCGGGGGACCCATGCTCTTC. The full variable domain, with the rest looked up from reference TRBV30 and TRBJ2-1, is SQTIHQWPATLVQPVGSPLSLECTVEGTSNPNLYWYRQAAGRGLQLLFYSVGIGQISSEVPQNLSASRPQDRQFILSSKKLLLSDSGFYLCAWSVLDSGGPMLFGPGTRLTVL.

This chain connects TRBV19 to TRBJ1-2; 7 bases align to TRBD1. CDR3 length: 14 residues. The germline V gene encodes CDR1 LNHDA and CDR2 SQIVND (reference sequence). Losses at the gene ends were 5 bases for V and 5 bases for J; bases not matched to a gene: 8. The CDR3: CASSGDRADYGYTF. The CDR3 bases are TGTGCCAGTAGTGGGGACAGAGCCGATTATGGCTACACCTTC.

V is TRBV5-4 and J is TRBJ2-3, with TRBD2 matching over 11 bases. The CDR3 spans 15 residues. Germline-derived CDR1 and CDR2 are SGHNT and YYREEE (reference sequence). With V trimmed by 0 bases and J by 6 bases, 3 bases remained unmatched. CDR3 DNA sequence: TGTGCCAGCAGCTTGGTTAGCGGGAGGGGGGATACGCAGTATTTT. Translation gives CASSLVSGRGDTQYF.

The V call is TRBV24-1, the J call TRBJ1-1, with TRBD1 matching 7 bases. The V gene's germline CDR1 is KGHDR and CDR2 SFDVKD. This CDR3 has 13 residues. Trimming at V came to 10 bases and at J to 0 bases, leaving 4 bases not matched to a gene. CDR3 protein: CATQGQMNTEAFF. The CDR3, as DNA: TGTGCCACTCAGGGACAGATGAACACTGAAGCTTTCTTT.

V gene TRBV6-5 combines with J gene TRBJ2-7, with TRBD2 matching over 7 bases. Losses at the gene ends were 6 bases for V and 6 bases for J; bases not matched to a gene: 5. Germline values: CDR1 MNHEY, CDR2 SVGAGI. This CDR3 contains 12 residues. Here the CDR3 reads CASSLPGGEQYF. The CDR3 DNA reads TGTGCCAGCAGCCTTCCGGGGGGCGAGCAGTACTTC.

The chain carries TRBV6-5 and TRBJ1-5; 8 positions agree with TRBD1. In germline, CDR1 is MNHEY, CDR2 SVGAGI. With V trimmed by 6 bases and J by 5 bases, 6 bases remained unmatched. The CDR3 is 14 amino acids. Written as DNA, the CDR3 is TGTGCCAGCAGGAGGACAGGGCTTCATCAGCCCCAGCATTTT. It encodes CASRRTGLHQPQHF.

This clone was seen just once. This chain links TRBV27 with TRBJ2-5; 14 nucleotides line up with TRBD2. The CDR3 is 15 residues long. Germline V gene lookup returns CDR1 MNHEY and CDR2 SMNVEV (reference sequence). Trimming at V came to 7 bases and at J to 3 bases, leaving 4 bases not matched to a gene. The CDR3 coding sequence is TGTGCCAGCACCGGACTAGCGGGAGGAGAAGAGACCCAGTACTTC. The encoded protein is CASTGLAGGEETQYF.

This chain joins TRBV6-6 and TRBJ1-3; no firm D call. The CDR3 contains 14 residues. Germline V gives CDR1 MNHNY, CDR2 SVGAGI (reference sequence). The V gene lost 2 bases and the J gene lost 8 bases, with 13 bases spanning the gap. The chain's CDR3 is CASSYGQISDTIYF. The CDR3 coding sequence is TGTGCCAGCAGTTACGGGCAGATCTCTGACACCATATATTTT.

The genes are TRBV19 and TRBJ1-3, with D hard to call. From germline, CDR1 is LNHDA and CDR2 SQIVND (reference sequence). The length of the CDR3 is 15 residues. The V gene lost 6 bases and the J gene lost 0 bases, with 12 bases spanning the gap. This CDR3 reads CASSPVSVSGNTIYF. CDR3 DNA: TGTGCCAGTAGCCCCGTTTCGGTCTCTGGAAACACCATATATTTT.

The chain recombines TRBV7-3 with TRBJ2-1; possible D gene TRBD2, 6 bases. Germline assignment: CDR1 SGHTA and CDR2 FQGTGA. Trimming took off 2 bases at V and 15 bases at J, with 17 bases between the two ends. This CDR3 contains 13 residues. DNA for the CDR3: TGTGCCAGCAGCTTATTGGAGGGTAGATTGCGGTTCTTC. Amino acids: CASSLLEGRLRFF.

The chain combines TRBV28 with TRBJ2-1; 8 bases map to TRBD2. The germline V gene encodes CDR1 MDHEN and CDR2 SYDVKM. After removal of 6 bases from V and 8 bases from J, the junction contained 9 bases not matched to a gene. The CDR3 has 14 amino acids. The CDR3 protein is CASSRAGGWYEQFF. The CDR3 nucleotides are TGTGCCAGCAGCCGTGCGGGAGGTTGGTATGAGCAGTTCTTC.

The gene calls are TRBV9 and TRBJ2-1; 11 bases map to TRBD1. Germline V gene lookup returns CDR1 SGDLS and CDR2 YYNGEE. This CDR3 region has 14 residues. The V gene end was trimmed by 6 bases and the J gene end by 5 bases; junction bases not matched to a gene: 4. In DNA form, the CDR3 reads TGTGCCAGCAATCGGGACAGGGGGAACAATGAGCAGTTCTTC. This gives the protein CASNRDRGNNEQFF.

The V gene is TRBV24-1, the J gene TRBJ2-1; 8 bases map to TRBD1. This CDR3 has 14 amino acids. Per the germline V gene, CDR1 is KGHDR and CDR2 is SFDVKD. V trimming: 5 bases; J trimming: 15 bases; junction bases outside the gene matches: 14. CDR3 amino acids: CATSASGRGPHWFF. In DNA, the CDR3 is TGTGCCACCAGTGCCTCGGGCAGGGGGCCCCACTGGTTCTTC.

This sequence joins TRBV28 and TRBJ1-1; D call uncertain. From germline, CDR1 is MDHEN and CDR2 SYDVKM. The CDR3 contains 18 residues. V dropped 7 bases and J dropped 0 bases, with 24 bases sitting between them. The CDR3 region has the DNA TGTGCCAGCAATGTCCTCGGGATCTCATATGTGCTGAACACTGAAGCTTTCTTT. This sequence encodes CASNVLGISYVLNTEAFF. Full variable domain (missing parts from reference TRBV28 and TRBJ1-1): DVKVTQSSRYLVKRTGEKVFLECVQDMDHENMFWYRQDPGLGLRLIYFSYDVKMKEKGDIPEGYSVSREKKERFSLILESASTNQTSMYLCASNVLGISYVLNTEAFFGQGTRLTVV.

The chain uses TRBV10-3 and TRBJ1-4; a weak D match, TRBD1 (6 bases). V dropped 11 bases and J dropped 5 bases, with 15 bases sitting between them. CDR1 is ENHRY, CDR2 SYGVKD, per germline. The CDR3 covers 13 residues. The CDR3 here is CALRTAKNEKLFF. The CDR3, as DNA: TGTGCCTTGCGGACAGCGAAAAATGAAAAACTGTTTTTT.

This chain joins TRBV7-8 and TRBJ1-2; perhaps TRBD1 as D (6 bases). CDR1 is SGHVS and CDR2 is FQNEAQ in the germline V gene. CDR3 length: 19 residues. V lost 1 base, J lost 5 bases, and 26 bases lay in between. CDR3 nucleotide sequence: TGTGCCAGCAGCTTAGTCATTGGCAGGGGTTTACTAAAGGAATATGGCTACACCTTC. This translates into CASSLVIGRGLLKEYGYTF. Filled out from reference TRBV7-8 and TRBJ1-2, the complete variable domain reads GAGVSQSPRYKVAKRGQDVALRCDPISGHVSLFWYQQALGQGPEFLTYFQNEAQLDKSGLPSDRFFAERPEGSVSTLKIQRTQQEDSAVYLCASSLVIGRGLLKEYGYTFGSGTRLTVV.

The chain recombines TRBV5-8 with TRBJ1-4; no reliable D call. Looked up from germline, CDR1 is SGHTS and CDR2 is YDEGEE. The CDR3 has 16 amino acids. V was pared by 0 bases and J by 5 bases, with 14 bases between. The CDR3 DNA is TGTGCCAGCAGCTTGGGGTACCCAGGTTCGAATGAAAAACTGTTTTTT. Its translation: CASSLGYPGSNEKLFF.

This clone is a singleton in its sample. The chain joins TRBV27 to TRBJ2-1, with 13 bases fitting TRBD2. CDR1 is MNHEY, CDR2 SMNVEV, per germline (reference sequence). The CDR3 consists of 16 residues. CDR3 amino acids: CHHRTSGSMWYNEQFF. CDR3 nucleotide sequence: TGTCACCACCGGACTAGCGGGAGCATGTGGTACAATGAGCAGTTCTTC.

In its sample, this clone was seen once. The chain recombines TRBV19 with TRBJ2-7; 10 positions match TRBD2. The CDR3 covers 14 residues. Germline V gives CDR1 LNHDA, CDR2 SQIVND (reference sequence). The ends lost 7 bases at V and 7 bases at J; junction bases unmatched: 10. This CDR3 is CASTTGLAWREQYF. In nucleotides, the CDR3 is TGTGCCAGTACCACGGGACTAGCGTGGAGGGAGCAGTACTTC.

The chain recombines TRBV3-1 (or the pseudogene TRBV3-2) with TRBJ1-6; no reliable D call. The CDR3 length is 13 residues. V lost 5 bases, J lost 7 bases, and 9 bases lay in between. CDR1 and CDR2 (germline): LGHDT, YNNKEL (reference sequence). The CDR3 sequence: CASSDTVNSPLHF. The CDR3 nucleotides read TGTGCCAGCAGCGATACAGTGAATTCACCCCTCCACTTT.

CDR3 DNA sequence: TGTGCCAGCAGTGAAAATGCAGGACTCCCCAATGAAAAACTGTTTTTT. This gives the protein CASSENAGLPNEKLFF. This sequence joins TRBV2 and TRBJ1-4; the D is unclear. The V gene's germline CDR1 is SNHLY and CDR2 FYNNEI. This CDR3 spans 16 amino acids. The ends were cut back, 2 bases at V and 5 bases at J, with 15 bases in the middle.